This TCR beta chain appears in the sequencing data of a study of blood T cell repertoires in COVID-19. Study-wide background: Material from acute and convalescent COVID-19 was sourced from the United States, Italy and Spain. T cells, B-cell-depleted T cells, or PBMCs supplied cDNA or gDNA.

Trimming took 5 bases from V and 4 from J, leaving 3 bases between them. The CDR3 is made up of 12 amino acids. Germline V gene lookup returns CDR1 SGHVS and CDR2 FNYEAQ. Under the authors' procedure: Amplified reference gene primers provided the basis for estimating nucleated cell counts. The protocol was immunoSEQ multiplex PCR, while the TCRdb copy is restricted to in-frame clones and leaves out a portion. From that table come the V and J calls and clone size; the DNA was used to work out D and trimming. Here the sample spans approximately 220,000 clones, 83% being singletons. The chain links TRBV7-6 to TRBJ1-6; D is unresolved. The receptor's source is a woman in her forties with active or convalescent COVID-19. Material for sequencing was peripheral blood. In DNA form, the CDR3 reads TGTGCCAGCAGCCCGTATAATTCACCCCTCCACTTT. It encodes CASSPYNSPLHF.